Shown below are 9 T cell receptor beta chains from a single sample sequenced in a study of beta chain features in type 1 diabetes. Investigators reverse transcribed all isolated RNA, so they sequenced expressed TCRB transcripts. Profiled with immunoSEQ multiplex PCR; TCRdb holds only in-frame clones, not every one. The profile shows 240,000 or so clones, over 11% of them singletons. Broader study findings: In all four CD4+ subsets, TCRB CDR3 length was significantly, moderately reduced in type 1 diabetes.

The antigens for these receptors are not known. Specimen: naive CD4+ T cells from blood. These receptors all come from a young man with type 1 diabetes.

A few counts support this clone. The same CDR3 arises from other DNA sequences in this sample as well. This sequence joins TRBV28 and TRBJ2-7; no definite D call. The CDR3 extends over 11 amino acids. Trimming took 6 bases from V and 6 from J, leaving 9 bases between them. Germline V lookup: CDR1 MDHEN, CDR2 SYDVKM. Here the CDR3 reads CASSSPGEQYF. The CDR3 DNA is TGTGCCAGCAGCTCTCCGGGCGAGCAGTACTTC.

The genes are TRBV6-4 and TRBJ2-1, with 10 bases identical to TRBD2. The V and J ends lost 6 bases and 4 bases, in that order; junction bases with no gene match: 9. The CDR3 sequence is 16 residues long. Germline V gene lookup returns CDR1 MRHNA and CDR2 SNTAGT. The CDR3 loop is CASSPNLAGEYNEQFF. Here the CDR3 DNA reads TGTGCCAGCAGCCCCAATCTAGCGGGAGAGTACAATGAGCAGTTCTTC.

This sequence joins TRBV11-3 and TRBJ2-1; 14 positions agree with TRBD2. The V and J ends lost 5 bases and 9 bases, in that order; junction bases with no gene match: 9. There are 16 residues in the CDR3. Germline V gives CDR1 SGHNT, CDR2 YENEEA. Here the CDR3 reads CASSPRLAGGPGEQFF. CDR3 DNA sequence: TGTGCCAGCAGCCCGCGACTAGCGGGAGGGCCCGGTGAGCAGTTCTTC.

CDR3 residues: CAISGGPGEETQYF. CDR3 in DNA: TGTGCCATCAGTGGAGGCCCAGGGGAAGAGACCCAGTACTTC. The V and J genes are TRBV10-3 and TRBJ2-5; possibly TRBD1 for D (6 bases). Trimming stripped 4 bases from V and 3 bases from J, with 12 bases between. The CDR3 extends over 14 amino acids. CDR1 is ENHRY and CDR2 is SYGVKD in the germline V gene.

A few counts support this clone. V gene TRBV4-2 combines with J gene TRBJ1-5, with a weak D call TRBD1 (5 bases). The CDR3 spans 13 residues. V lost 1 base and J lost 7, with 8 bases in between. The V gene's germline CDR1 is LGHNA and CDR2 YNFKEQ. The CDR3 nucleotides read TGTGCCAGCAGCCAAGGGCAGGGACAGCCCCAGCATTTT. Translated: CASSQGQGQPQHF.

The chain joins TRBV27 to TRBJ1-6; 8 positions agree with TRBD1. The CDR3 length is 13 residues. Trimming removed 5 bases from V and 10 bases from J; junction bases left unmatched: 4. In germline, CDR1 is MNHEY, CDR2 SMNVEV (reference sequence). CDR3 in DNA: TGTGCCAGCAGTAGCACAGGGGGATCACCCCTCCACTTT. The encoded protein is CASSSTGGSPLHF.

The table lists this clone with a few counts. The chain has TRBV5-1 and TRBJ2-5, with 11 nucleotides matching TRBD1. The trim removed 3 bases at V and 4 bases at J, leaving 8 bases unmatched. The CDR3 contains 16 residues. Germline V gene data show CDR1 as SGHRS and CDR2 as YFSETQ. The CDR3 sequence is CASSWSGTGGIETQYF. CDR3 sequence (DNA): TGCGCCAGCAGCTGGTCCGGGACAGGGGGAATAGAGACCCAGTACTTC.

The gene calls are TRBV19 and TRBJ2-1; 10 nucleotides line up with TRBD2. Germline assignment: CDR1 LNHDA and CDR2 SQIVND (reference sequence). The trim removed 3 bases at V and 13 bases at J, leaving 9 bases unmatched. This CDR3 spans 14 amino acids. CDR3 region: CASSITSGTLPQFF. In DNA form, the CDR3 reads TGTGCCAGTAGTATCACTAGCGGGACCCTCCCCCAGTTCTTC.

The chain combines TRBV7-9 with TRBJ2-7; 12 bases are a match to TRBD2. J was trimmed by 3 bases and V by 5 bases; bases with no gene match: 2. CDR3 length: 14 residues. Germline CDR1 reads SEHNR; CDR2 reads FQNEAQ (reference sequence). CDR3 residues: CASSLTSGSYEQYF. The CDR3 coding sequence is TGTGCCAGCAGCCTGACTAGCGGGAGCTACGAGCAGTACTTC.